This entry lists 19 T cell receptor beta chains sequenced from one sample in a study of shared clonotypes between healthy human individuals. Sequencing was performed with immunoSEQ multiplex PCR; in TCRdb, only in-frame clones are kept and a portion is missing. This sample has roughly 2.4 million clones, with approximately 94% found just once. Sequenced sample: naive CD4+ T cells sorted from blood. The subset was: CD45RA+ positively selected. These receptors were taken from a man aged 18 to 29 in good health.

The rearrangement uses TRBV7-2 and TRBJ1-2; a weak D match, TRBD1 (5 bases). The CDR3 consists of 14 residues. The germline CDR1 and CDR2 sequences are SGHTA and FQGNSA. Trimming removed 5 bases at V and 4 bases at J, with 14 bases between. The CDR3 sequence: CASSVGDLAYGYTF. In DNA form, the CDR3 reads TGTGCCAGCAGCGTAGGGGACTTGGCCTATGGCTACACCTTC.

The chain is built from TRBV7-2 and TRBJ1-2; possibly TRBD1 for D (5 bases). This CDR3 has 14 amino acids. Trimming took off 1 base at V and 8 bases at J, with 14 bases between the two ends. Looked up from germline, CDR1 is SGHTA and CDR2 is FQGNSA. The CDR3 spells CASSLGPGPRGYTF. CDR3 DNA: TGTGCCAGCAGCTTAGGTCCAGGGCCTAGAGGCTACACCTTC.

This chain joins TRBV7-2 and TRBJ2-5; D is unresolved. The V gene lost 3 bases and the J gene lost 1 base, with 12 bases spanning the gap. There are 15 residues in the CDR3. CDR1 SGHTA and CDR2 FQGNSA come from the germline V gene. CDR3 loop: CASSFVVLTQETQYF. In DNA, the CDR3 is TGTGCCAGCAGCTTCGTGGTCCTAACCCAAGAGACCCAGTACTTC.

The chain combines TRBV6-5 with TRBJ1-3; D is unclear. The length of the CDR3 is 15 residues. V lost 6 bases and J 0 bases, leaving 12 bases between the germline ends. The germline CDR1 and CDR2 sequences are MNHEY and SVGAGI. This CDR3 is CASSPGRSSGNTIYF. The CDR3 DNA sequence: TGTGCCAGCAGCCCAGGACGGTCCTCTGGAAACACCATATATTTT.

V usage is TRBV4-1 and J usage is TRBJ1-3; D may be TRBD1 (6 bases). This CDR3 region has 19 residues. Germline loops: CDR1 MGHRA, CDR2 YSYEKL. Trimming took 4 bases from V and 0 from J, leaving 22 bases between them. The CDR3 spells CASSRLSGGGILSGNTIYF. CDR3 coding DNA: TGCGCCAGCAGCCGGTTAAGTGGGGGCGGGATTCTCTCTGGAAACACCATATATTTT.

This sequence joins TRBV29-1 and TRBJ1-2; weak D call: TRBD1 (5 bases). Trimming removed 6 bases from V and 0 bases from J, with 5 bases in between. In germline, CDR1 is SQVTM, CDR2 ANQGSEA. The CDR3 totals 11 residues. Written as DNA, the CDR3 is TGCAGCGTGACAGCTAACTATGGCTACACCTTC. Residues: CSVTANYGYTF.

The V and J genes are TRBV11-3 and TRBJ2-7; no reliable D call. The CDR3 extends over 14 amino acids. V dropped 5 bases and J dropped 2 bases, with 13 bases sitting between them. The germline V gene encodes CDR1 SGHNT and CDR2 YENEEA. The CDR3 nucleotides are TGTGCCAGCAGCCCGCGACTGCTAGCCTACGAGCAGTACTTC. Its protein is CASSPRLLAYEQYF.

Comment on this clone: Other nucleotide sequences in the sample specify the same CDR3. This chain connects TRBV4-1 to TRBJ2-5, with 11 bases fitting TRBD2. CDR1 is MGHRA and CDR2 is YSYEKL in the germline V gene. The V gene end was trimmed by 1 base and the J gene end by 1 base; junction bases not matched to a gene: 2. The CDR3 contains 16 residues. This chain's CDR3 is CASSQALAGGQETQYF. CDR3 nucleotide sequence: TGCGCCAGCAGCCAAGCGCTAGCGGGAGGCCAAGAGACCCAGTACTTC.

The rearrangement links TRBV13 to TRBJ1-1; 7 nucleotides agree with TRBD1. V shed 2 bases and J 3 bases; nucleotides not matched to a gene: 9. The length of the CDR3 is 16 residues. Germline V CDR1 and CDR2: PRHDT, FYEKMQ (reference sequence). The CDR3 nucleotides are TGTGCCAGCAGCTTAAGACAGGGAGGCGTGTACACTGAAGCTTTCTTT. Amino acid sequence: CASSLRQGGVYTEAFF. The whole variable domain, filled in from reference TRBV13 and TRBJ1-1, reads AAGVIQSPRHLIKEKRETATLKCYPIPRHDTVYWYQQGPGQDPQFLISFYEKMQSDKGSIPDRFSAQQFSDYHSELNMSSLELGDSALYFCASSLRQGGVYTEAFFGQGTRLTVV.

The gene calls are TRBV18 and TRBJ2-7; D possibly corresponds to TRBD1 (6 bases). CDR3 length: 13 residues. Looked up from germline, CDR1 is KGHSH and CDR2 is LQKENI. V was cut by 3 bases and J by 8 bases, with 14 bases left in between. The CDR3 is CASSPGRGRQQYF. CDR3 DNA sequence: TGTGCCAGCTCACCCGGCAGGGGTCGGCAGCAGTACTTC.

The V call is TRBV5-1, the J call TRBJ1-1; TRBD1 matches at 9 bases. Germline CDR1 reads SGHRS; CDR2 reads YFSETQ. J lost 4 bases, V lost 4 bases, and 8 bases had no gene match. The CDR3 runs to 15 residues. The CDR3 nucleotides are TGCGCCAGCAGCCGATCGGGACAGGGAGGCACTGAAGCTTTCTTT. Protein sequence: CASSRSGQGGTEAFF. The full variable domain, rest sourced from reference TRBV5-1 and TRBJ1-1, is KAGVTQTPRYLIKTRGQQVTLSCSPISGHRSVSWYQQTPGQGLQFLFEYFSETQRNKGNFPGRFSGRQFSNSRSEMNVSTLELGDSALYLCASSRSGQGGTEAFFGQGTRLTVV.

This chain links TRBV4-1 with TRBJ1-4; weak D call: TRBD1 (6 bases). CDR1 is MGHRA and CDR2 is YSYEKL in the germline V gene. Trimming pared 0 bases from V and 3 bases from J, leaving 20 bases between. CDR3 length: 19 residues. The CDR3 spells CASSQDQDRGAVSNEKLFF. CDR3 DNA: TGCGCCAGCAGCCAAGATCAGGATAGGGGGGCGGTGTCTAATGAAAAACTGTTTTTT.

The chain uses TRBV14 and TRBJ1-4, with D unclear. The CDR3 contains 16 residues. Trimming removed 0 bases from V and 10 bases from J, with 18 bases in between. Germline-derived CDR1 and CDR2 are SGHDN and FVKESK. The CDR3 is CASSQDLREGHGKLFF. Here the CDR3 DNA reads TGTGCCAGCAGCCAAGATCTACGGGAAGGGCATGGAAAACTGTTTTTT. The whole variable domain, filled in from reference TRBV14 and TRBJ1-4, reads EAGVTQFPSHSVIEKGQTVTLRCDPISGHDNLYWYRRVMGKEIKFLLHFVKESKQDESGMPNNRFLAERTGGTYSTLKVQPAELEDSGVYFCASSQDLREGHGKLFFGSGTQLSVL.

The CDR3 nucleotides read TGTGCCAGCAGTTCAAAGTGGGGACTAGGGGGGAGAACAGATACGCAGTATTTT. It codes for CASSSKWGLGGRTDTQYF. The rearrangement joins TRBV2 to TRBJ2-3, with TRBD2 matching over 8 bases. In germline, CDR1 is SNHLY, CDR2 FYNNEI. The length of the CDR3 is 18 residues. After removal of 5 bases from V and 3 bases from J, the junction contained 16 bases not matched to a gene.

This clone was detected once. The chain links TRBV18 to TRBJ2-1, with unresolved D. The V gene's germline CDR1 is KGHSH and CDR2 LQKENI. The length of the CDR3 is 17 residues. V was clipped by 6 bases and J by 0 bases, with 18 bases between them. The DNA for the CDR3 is TGTGCCAGCTCCTTCCAAAGGCTTCCGAGCTCCTACAATGAGCAGTTCTTC. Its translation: CASSFQRLPSSYNEQFF. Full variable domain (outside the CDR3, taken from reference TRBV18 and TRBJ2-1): NAGVMQNPRHLVRRRGQEARLRCSPMKGHSHVYWYRQLPEEGLKFMVYLQKENIIDESGMPKERFSAEFPKEGPSILRIQQVVRGDSAAYFCASSFQRLPSSYNEQFFGPGTRLTVL.

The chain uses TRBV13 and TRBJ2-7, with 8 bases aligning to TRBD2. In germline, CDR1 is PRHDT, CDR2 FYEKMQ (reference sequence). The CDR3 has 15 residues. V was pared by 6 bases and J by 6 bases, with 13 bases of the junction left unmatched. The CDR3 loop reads CASSLAGSKGLEQYF. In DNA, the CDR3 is TGTGCCAGCAGTCTAGCGGGTTCAAAGGGGCTCGAGCAGTACTTC.

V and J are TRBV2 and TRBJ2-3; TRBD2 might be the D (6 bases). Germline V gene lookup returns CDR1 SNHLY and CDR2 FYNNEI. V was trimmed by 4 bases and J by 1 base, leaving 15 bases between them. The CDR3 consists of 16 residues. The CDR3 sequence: CASSVLGGLGTDTQYF. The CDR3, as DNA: TGTGCCAGCAGTGTACTCGGAGGGCTGGGCACAGATACGCAGTATTTT.

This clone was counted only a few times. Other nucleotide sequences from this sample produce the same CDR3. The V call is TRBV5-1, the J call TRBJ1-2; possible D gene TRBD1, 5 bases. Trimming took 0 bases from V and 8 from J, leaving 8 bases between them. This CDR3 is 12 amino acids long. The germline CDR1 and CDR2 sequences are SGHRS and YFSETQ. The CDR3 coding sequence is TGCGCCAGCAGCTTGGCGGGGGACGGCTACACCTTC. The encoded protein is CASSLAGDGYTF.

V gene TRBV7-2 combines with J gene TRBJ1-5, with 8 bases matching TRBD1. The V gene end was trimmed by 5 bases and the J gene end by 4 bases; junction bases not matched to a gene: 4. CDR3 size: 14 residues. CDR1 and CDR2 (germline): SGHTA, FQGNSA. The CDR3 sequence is CASSIRQGNQPQHF. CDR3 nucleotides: TGTGCCAGCAGCATCCGACAGGGGAATCAGCCCCAGCATTTT.